A selection of T cell receptor beta chains follows, all from one sample in a study of graft-versus-host responses after intestinal transplantation. Clones were sequenced by immunoSEQ multiplex PCR, and TCRdb holds only the in-frame ones, with some missing. The sample yields about 120,000 clones, 93% seen once. Their target antigens are unknown. The sequenced sample was unstimulated CD8+ T cells sorted from spleen or lymph node cells, obtained before intestinal transplant. The receptors originated from a human donor who received an intestinal transplant. The CDR3 runs from the conserved cysteine through the conserved F or W. D genes are given only for firm matches. The listing skips clone size in some rows; elsewhere it reads once, few, many or a size class.

TRBD1	TRBV28	few	TRBJ2-7	CASSSQGASYEQYF	TGTGCCAGCAGTTCACAGGGGGCCTCCTACGAGCAGTACTTC
TRBD1	TRBV5-4	-	TRBJ2-7	CASSSGTAIYEQYF	TGTGCCAGCAGCTCCGGGACAGCCATCTACGAGCAGTACTTC
-	TRBV7-9	-	TRBJ2-7	CASSSGTATYEQYF	TGTGCCAGCAGCTCTGGGACGGCGACCTACGAGCAGTACTTC
-	TRBV14	-	TRBJ2-7	CASSPQGYEQYF	TGTGCCAGCAGCCCCCAGGGGTACGAGCAGTACTTC
-	TRBV11-2	-	TRBJ1-2	CASSLTGGYTF	TGTGCCAGCAGCTTAACGGGAGGCTACACCTTC
TRBD1	TRBV4-1	-	TRBJ2-7	CASSQSGTGTKYEQYF	TGCGCCAGCAGCCAATCCGGGACAGGGACTAAGTACGAGCAGTACTTC
-	TRBV5-1	-	TRBJ2-3	CASSPLGARTDTQYF	TGCGCCAGCAGCCCCCTCGGGGCTCGCACAGATACGCAGTATTTT
-	TRBV11-2	-	TRBJ2-1	CASSFHRTLYNEQFF	TGTGCCAGCAGCTTCCATCGGACTCTCTACAATGAGCAGTTCTTC
TRBD1	TRBV19	once	TRBJ2-1	CASSLGGDRGLRNEQFF	TGTGCCAGTAGCCTTGGGGGGGACAGGGGTCTTAGAAATGAGCAGTTCTTC
-	TRBV27	once	TRBJ2-1	CASSSEPYNEQFF	TGTGCCAGCAGCAGCGAACCCTACAATGAGCAGTTCTTC
-	TRBV7-6	-	TRBJ1-5	CASSLEGVQPQHF	TGTGCCAGCAGCTTAGAAGGGGTTCAGCCCCAGCATTTT
TRBD1	TRBV18	-	TRBJ1-1	CASSPRQGQNTEAFF	TGTGCCAGCTCACCCCGACAGGGCCAGAACACTGAAGCTTTCTTT
TRBD1	TRBV28	few	TRBJ2-7	CASSLRGGESYF	TGTGCCAGCAGTTTACGAGGGGGCGAGTCGTACTTC
-	TRBV4-2	-	TRBJ2-1	CASSQESEQFF	TGTGCCAGCAGCCAAGAAAGTGAGCAGTTCTTC
-	TRBV29-1	-	TRBJ1-1	CSVELLLEGNTEAFF	TGCAGCGTTGAGCTCCTCCTAGAGGGGAACACTGAAGCTTTCTTT
-	TRBV27	-	TRBJ2-7	CASSLSPLTGYEQYF	TGTGCCAGCAGTTTATCTCCCTTGACAGGCTACGAGCAGTACTTC
-	TRBV30	-	TRBJ2-2	CAWSYAGTGELFF	TGTGCCTGGAGTTACGCCGGCACCGGGGAGCTGTTTTTT
-	TRBV18	-	TRBJ1-5	CASSLARVGLQPQHF	TGTGCCAGCTCACTAGCCCGAGTGGGTCTTCAGCCCCAGCATTTT
TRBD1	TRBV11-2	-	TRBJ2-1	CASSLDRTGVRSRNEQFF	TGTGCCAGCAGCTTAGATAGGACAGGGGTTAGGTCCAGGAATGAGCAGTTCTTC
TRBD1	TRBV5-1	-	TRBJ2-1	CASSLLETGIPQNEQFF	TGCGCCAGCAGCTTACTAGAGACAGGGATCCCCCAGAATGAGCAGTTCTTC
TRBD1	TRBV14	-	TRBJ2-1	CASSQGQGYNEQFF	TGTGCCAGCAGCCAGGGACAGGGCTACAATGAGCAGTTCTTC
-	TRBV29-1	-	TRBJ2-2	CSAAGEDTGELFF	TGCAGCGCCGCAGGGGAGGACACCGGGGAGCTGTTTTTT
-	TRBV9	-	TRBJ2-1	CASSHWGSYNEQFF	TGTGCCAGCAGCCATTGGGGCAGCTACAATGAGCAGTTCTTC
TRBD2	TRBV7-9	-	TRBJ2-3	CASSTSSGTQYF	TGTGCCAGCAGCACCTCTAGCGGTACGCAGTATTTT
TRBD2	TRBV19	once	TRBJ2-1	CASSTGTSGGNEQFF	TGTGCCAGTAGTACCGGGACTAGCGGAGGCAATGAGCAGTTCTTC
-	TRBV9	-	TRBJ1-2	CASSVQGTTYGYTF	TGTGCCAGCAGCGTTCAGGGAACAACCTATGGCTACACCTTC
-	TRBV30	-	TRBJ2-1	CAWSRAPNEQFF	TGTGCCTGGAGTCGAGCACCGAATGAGCAGTTCTTC
-	TRBV10-3	-	TRBJ2-3	CATRDILSDTQYF	TGTGCCACCCGGGACATTTTGTCAGATACGCAGTATTTT
-	TRBV5-1	-	TRBJ2-1	CASSLARGRDPIHNEQFF	TGCGCCAGCAGCTTGGCCAGGGGAAGGGACCCTATCCACAATGAGCAGTTCTTC
-	TRBV12-5	-	TRBJ2-2	CASGGERELFF	TGTGCTAGTGGTGGGGAGAGGGAGCTGTTTTTT
-	TRBV29-1	-	TRBJ2-2	CSVEGGAPGELFF	TGCAGCGTTGAAGGGGGAGCTCCCGGGGAGCTGTTTTTT
-	TRBV9	-	TRBJ2-7	CASSVVEGIEQYF	TGTGCCAGCAGCGTAGTGGAAGGGATCGAGCAGTACTTC
-	TRBV27	-	TRBJ1-1	CASSSNTEAFF	TGTGCCAGCAGCTCTAACACTGAAGCTTTCTTT
TRBD2	TRBV9	-	TRBJ2-3	CASSSFDSGNVDTQYF	TGTGCCAGCAGCTCCTTTGATAGCGGGAACGTAGATACGCAGTATTTT
TRBD2	TRBV5-1	-	TRBJ2-3	CASTAVRTSGRDTQYF	TGCGCCAGCACCGCCGTGAGGACTAGCGGGAGGGATACGCAGTATTTT
-	TRBV27	-	TRBJ2-3	CASSLYGSRTDTQYF	TGTGCCAGCAGTTTATACGGGAGTCGCACAGATACGCAGTATTTT
-	TRBV21-1	-	TRBJ2-7	CASSTPETGNEQYF	TGTGCCAGCAGCACACCAGAGACAGGGAACGAGCAGTACTTC
-	TRBV30	-	TRBJ1-3	CAWVNLGRNTIYF	TGTGCCTGGGTAAACCTGGGGAGAAACACCATATATTTT
TRBD1	TRBV6-6	-	TRBJ2-5	CASSPQLDREETQYF	TGTGCCAGCAGTCCACAACTGGACAGGGAAGAGACCCAGTACTTC
-	TRBV6-5	-	TRBJ1-2	CASSYGGINGYTF	TGTGCCAGCAGTTATGGGGGTATTAATGGCTACACCTTC